This TCR beta chain was recovered during a study of blood T cells in healthy people across ages. The germline V gene has CDR1 LNHNV and CDR2 YYDKDF (reference sequence). The length of the CDR3 is 15 residues. Using a J-beta primer mix together with a sample-barcoded 5' primer, a second PCR was run for about 6 to 11 cycles. TCRdb called the 5' RACE reads again in MiXCR, with one record for every CDR3 protein. This sample has 600,000 or so distinct CDR3 sequences; about 21% occur once, and the top ten carry around 3.4%. The sequencing input was blood. This receptor was obtained from a man between 65 and 80 years old in good health. The chain is built from TRBV15 and TRBJ2-5; 7 positions match TRBD1. TRBJ2-7 explains the end of the DNA better; the J call may be wrong. The CDR3 spells CATSTNRDRPYEQYF. CDR3 in DNA: TGTGCCACCAGCACAAACCGGGACAGACCCTACGAGCAGTACTTC.